A single sample gave rise to the 25 T cell receptor beta chains below, sequenced in a study of blood T cell repertoires in COVID-19. TCRdb's copy holds only in-frame clones and misses some; the assay was immunoSEQ multiplex PCR. The sample holds roughly 90,000 clones, approximately 80% seen once. Sequenced material: peripheral blood. Receptors originate from a woman of 80 years or more with active or convalescent COVID-19.

The chain uses TRBV15 and TRBJ1-3; D is possibly TRBD1 (6 bases). CDR3 size: 16 residues. V lost 3 bases to trimming and J lost 4 bases, with 16 bases between them. Germline V lookup: CDR1 LNHNV, CDR2 YYDKDF (reference sequence). This chain's CDR3 is CATSSGIGGAGNTIYF. The CDR3 DNA is TGTGCCACCAGCAGCGGAATCGGGGGGGCGGGAAACACCATATATTTT.

This rearrangement joins TRBV5-1 to TRBJ2-7; no clear D. There are 16 residues in the CDR3. From germline, CDR1 is SGHRS and CDR2 YFSETQ. Trimming took 0 bases from V and 0 from J, leaving 13 bases between them. In DNA form, the CDR3 reads TGCGCCAGCAGCTTGGGGTATACAGCAATCTCCTACGAGCAGTACTTC. This codes for CASSLGYTAISYEQYF.

V gene TRBV7-9 combines with J gene TRBJ2-7, with D possibly TRBD1 on 5 matching bases. Deletions cut 3 bases from V and 13 bases from J, with 7 bases between. The CDR3 sequence is 9 residues long. CDR1 is SEHNR, CDR2 FQNEAQ, per germline (reference sequence). CDR3 loop: CASSFDSYF. DNA for the CDR3: TGTGCCAGCAGCTTTGACAGTTACTTC.

The chain uses TRBV28 and TRBJ1-6; D ambiguous. Germline V gene lookup returns CDR1 MDHEN and CDR2 SYDVKM. Trimming left V 4 bases short and J 5 bases short, with 15 bases between. The CDR3 extends over 16 amino acids. CDR3 DNA: TGTGCCAGCAGTTGGTCGGCGGGTCTCGATAATTCACCCCTCCACTTT. Protein sequence: CASSWSAGLDNSPLHF.

This clone was detected only a few times. As DNA, the CDR3 is TGTGCCTGGAGTGGGCTTAGCGGGAGCACGACCGGGGAGCTGTTTTTT. The encoded protein is CAWSGLSGSTTGELFF. The V call is TRBV30, the J call TRBJ2-2, with TRBD2 matching over 9 bases. Germline CDR1 is GTSNPN and CDR2 is SVGIG (reference sequence). CDR3 size: 16 residues. V trimming: 1 base; J trimming: 5 bases; junction bases outside the gene matches: 8.

This rearrangement joins TRBV6-5 to TRBJ2-6, with D maybe TRBD2 (6 bases). Germline CDR1 and CDR2: MNHEY and SVGAGI. The CDR3 is made up of 15 amino acids. With 2 bases removed from V and 4 bases from J, the gap between germline ends came to 9 bases. The CDR3 nucleotides are TGTGCCAGCAGTTACGGAGGGTTCGGGGCCAACGTCCTGACTTTC. Translation gives CASSYGGFGANVLTF.

This clone has just a few counts. The rearrangement uses TRBV5-1 and TRBJ2-2, with unresolved D. Trimming took 0 bases from V and 2 from J, leaving 8 bases between them. The CDR3 loop spans 15 amino acids. Germline loops: CDR1 SGHRS, CDR2 YFSETQ. The CDR3 loop is CASSLAQANTGELFF. The CDR3 coding sequence is TGCGCCAGCAGCTTGGCGCAGGCCAACACCGGGGAGCTGTTTTTT.

The chain uses TRBV29-1 and TRBJ2-1, with 10 positions matching TRBD2. The germline V gene encodes CDR1 SQVTM and CDR2 ANQGSEA. The J segment lost 2 bases and the V segment lost 6 bases, leaving 7 bases of the junction unmatched. This CDR3 comprises 15 residues. CDR3 in DNA: TGCAGCGTCTCAGGGACTAGCGCAACCTACAATGAGCAGTTCTTC. This sequence encodes CSVSGTSATYNEQFF.

This chain joins TRBV5-4 and TRBJ2-5; 11 bases line up with TRBD2. This CDR3 region has 15 residues. Trimming took 3 bases from V and 5 from J; bases not matched to a gene: 6. CDR1 is SGHNT and CDR2 is YYREEE in the germline V gene (reference sequence). The CDR3 DNA follows: TGTGCCAGCAGCTCGATAGCGGGGGGGAGGGAGACCCAGTACTTC. Protein: CASSSIAGGRETQYF.

This sequence joins TRBV28 and TRBJ1-4; D is possibly TRBD1 (6 bases). Germline V gene data show CDR1 as MDHEN and CDR2 as SYDVKM. The CDR3 contains 13 residues. The V end lost 8 bases, the J end lost 3 bases, and 10 bases lay between the germline ends. DNA of the CDR3: TGTGCCAGCCGGGGGGGCCCTAATGAAAAACTGTTTTTT. Translated, it gives CASRGGPNEKLFF.

The V gene is TRBV29-1, the J gene TRBJ1-2, with 8 bases matching TRBD1. Germline CDR1 reads SQVTM; CDR2 reads ANQGSEA. The CDR3 runs 12 residues. The trim removed 7 bases at V and 4 bases at J, leaving 5 bases unmatched. The CDR3 bases are TGCAGCGACGACAGGGGAGGCTATGGCTACACCTTC. This translates into CSDDRGGYGYTF.

The rearrangement uses TRBV5-6 and TRBJ2-1; D ambiguous. Germline V gene sequence: CDR1 SGHDT, CDR2 YYEEEE. The CDR3 contains 13 residues. The germline V and J ends were trimmed by 1 base and 3 bases, with 5 bases remaining between them. Written as DNA, the CDR3 is TGTGCCAGCAGCTTGACGGGCTACAATGAGCAGTTCTTC. Protein sequence: CASSLTGYNEQFF.

The chain links TRBV4-2 to TRBJ2-1; unclear D gene. CDR1 is LGHNA and CDR2 is YNFKEQ in the germline V gene. Trimming stripped 0 bases from V and 1 base from J, with 7 bases between. The CDR3 loop spans 15 amino acids. CDR3 nucleotide sequence: TGTGCCAGCAGCCAAGATCCAGCGTCCTACAATGAGCAGTTCTTC. It yields the protein CASSQDPASYNEQFF.

V usage is TRBV23-1 and J usage is TRBJ2-1; TRBD2 matches at 7 bases. TRBV23-1 is filed as an ORF, its function uncertain. V shed 6 bases and J 9 bases; nucleotides not matched to a gene: 14. There are 15 residues in the CDR3. CDR3 sequence reads: CASSQGLGVGGEQFF. Here the CDR3 DNA reads TGCGCCAGCAGCCAAGGACTAGGGGTAGGCGGTGAGCAGTTCTTC.

The rearrangement uses TRBV5-4 and TRBJ2-1; 9 nucleotides line up with TRBD2. There are 16 residues in the CDR3. Germline V gene data show CDR1 as SGHNT and CDR2 as YYREEE (reference sequence). The V gene end was trimmed by 0 bases and the J gene end by 8 bases; junction bases not matched to a gene: 9. CDR3 in amino acids: CASSLAPLAGTDEQFF. The CDR3 DNA follows: TGTGCCAGCAGCTTGGCCCCGCTAGCGGGGACCGATGAGCAGTTCTTC.

The V and J genes are TRBV6-5 and TRBJ2-5; possibly TRBD2 for D (5 bases). V lost 8 bases and J lost 2, with 12 bases in between. The CDR3 loop spans 13 amino acids. In germline, CDR1 is MNHEY, CDR2 SVGAGI. CDR3 amino acids: CASRIRGQETQYF. Here the CDR3 DNA reads TGTGCCAGCCGTATTCGCGGGCAAGAGACCCAGTACTTC.

The chain carries TRBV24-1 and TRBJ2-1; D call uncertain. The CDR3 loop spans 14 amino acids. The germline V and J ends were trimmed by 5 bases and 0 bases, with 7 bases remaining between them. Germline V lookup: CDR1 KGHDR, CDR2 SFDVKD. The CDR3 region is CATSGLRSYNEQFF. Written as DNA, the CDR3 is TGTGCCACCAGTGGACTCCGCTCCTACAATGAGCAGTTCTTC.

The V and J genes are TRBV7-9 and TRBJ1-6; 8 nucleotides align to TRBD1. Unmatched junction bases numbered 3, after V lost 1 base and J lost 7 bases. The CDR3 runs 15 residues. Germline V gene sequence: CDR1 SEHNR, CDR2 FQNEAQ (reference sequence). The CDR3 bases are TGTGCCAGCAGCTTAGGAGACAGGGGCAATTCACCCCTCCACTTT. Its translation: CASSLGDRGNSPLHF.

The V call is TRBV29-1, the J call TRBJ2-1; 7 bases line up with TRBD2. Germline V CDR1 and CDR2: SQVTM, ANQGSEA. Trimming removed 2 bases from V and 3 bases from J; junction bases left unmatched: 10. The CDR3 covers 16 residues. The chain's CDR3 is CSVELDLAAHYNEQFF. In DNA form, the CDR3 reads TGCAGCGTTGAATTGGACCTAGCGGCCCACTACAATGAGCAGTTCTTC.

This clone was picked up one time. The CDR3 coding sequence is TGTGCCAGCAGCCTTGCGACTAGCGGGGGGTCCCGCTACGAGCAGTACTTC. This sequence encodes CASSLATSGGSRYEQYF. V and J are TRBV3-1 (or the pseudogene TRBV3-2) and TRBJ2-7; TRBD2 agrees at 13 bases. V shed 4 bases and J 3 bases; nucleotides not matched to a gene: 9. Germline values: CDR1 LGHDT, CDR2 YNNKEL (reference sequence). The CDR3 runs 17 residues.

The V call is TRBV27, the J call TRBJ1-5; D gene unclear. CDR3 length equals 14 residues. Germline V CDR1 and CDR2: MNHEY, SMNVEV (reference sequence). Trimming left V 2 bases short and J 4 bases short, with 9 bases between. CDR3 sequence reads: CASSLNRYNQPQHF. The CDR3 DNA reads TGTGCCAGCAGTTTAAACAGATATAATCAGCCCCAGCATTTT.

The chain has TRBV3-1 (or the pseudogene TRBV3-2) and TRBJ2-2; maybe TRBD1 (5 bases). With 7 bases removed from V and 5 bases from J, the gap between germline ends came to 5 bases. Germline V gene data show CDR1 as LGHDT and CDR2 as YNNKEL (reference sequence). The CDR3 is 11 residues long. The CDR3 is CASKGTGELFF. The CDR3 coding sequence is TGTGCCAGCAAGGGGACCGGGGAGCTGTTTTTT.

This rearrangement joins TRBV5-1 to TRBJ2-2; TRBD1 matches at 8 bases. The CDR3 is made up of 16 amino acids. CDR1 and CDR2 (germline): SGHRS, YFSETQ. After removal of 0 bases from V and 8 bases from J, the junction contained 9 bases not matched to a gene. CDR3 nucleotides: TGCGCCAGCAGCTTGGAGACAGGGGCAAATTTTGGGGAGCTGTTTTTT. It codes for CASSLETGANFGELFF. Drawing the rest from reference TRBV5-1 and TRBJ2-2, the complete variable domain is KAGVTQTPRYLIKTRGQQVTLSCSPISGHRSVSWYQQTPGQGLQFLFEYFSETQRNKGNFPGRFSGRQFSNSRSEMNVSTLELGDSALYLCASSLETGANFGELFFGEGSRLTVL.

This chain connects TRBV7-8 to TRBJ1-2; 7 nucleotides line up with TRBD1. The CDR3 sequence is 13 residues long. After removal of 0 bases from V and 7 bases from J, the junction contained 2 bases not matched to a gene. Germline lookup yields CDR1 SGHVS and CDR2 FQNEAQ. CDR3 sequence reads: CASSLAGTAGYTF. The DNA for the CDR3 is TGTGCCAGCAGCTTAGCCGGGACAGCTGGCTACACCTTC.

This clone was observed a handful of times. The J gene is TRBJ2-7, the V gene TRBV28; D might be TRBD2 (5 bases). The CDR3 is made up of 15 amino acids. The V and J ends lost 2 bases and 3 bases respectively, with 14 bases between them. Germline assignment: CDR1 MDHEN and CDR2 SYDVKM. The CDR3 reads CASSLALGVYYEQYF. The CDR3 nucleotides read TGTGCCAGCAGTTTAGCGCTCGGGGTTTACTACGAGCAGTACTTC.